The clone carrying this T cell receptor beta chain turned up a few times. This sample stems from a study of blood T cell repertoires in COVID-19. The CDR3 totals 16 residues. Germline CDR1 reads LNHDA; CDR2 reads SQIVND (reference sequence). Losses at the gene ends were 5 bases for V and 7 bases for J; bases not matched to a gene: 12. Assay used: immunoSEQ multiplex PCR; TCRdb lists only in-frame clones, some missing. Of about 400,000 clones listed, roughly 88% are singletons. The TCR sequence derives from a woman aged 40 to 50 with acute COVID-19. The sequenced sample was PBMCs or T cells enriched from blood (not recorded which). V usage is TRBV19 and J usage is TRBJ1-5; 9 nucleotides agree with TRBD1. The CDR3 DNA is TGTGCCAGTAGTTTCGCCCCCGGGACAGGGAAACAGCCCCAGCATTTT. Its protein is CASSFAPGTGKQPQHF.